The rows below give T cell receptor beta chains drawn from one sample of a study of cytomegalovirus exposure and HLA in healthy donors. Only in-frame clones appear in the TCRdb table, and some are missing; sequencing was by immunoSEQ multiplex PCR. This repertoire shows roughly 180,000 clones, around four fifths found once; its top ten account for around 13%. Sample: PBMCs. The receptors were gathered from a woman aged 45 to 65 in good health and CMV-seropositive. CDR3s include the opening cysteine and the closing phenylalanine or tryptophan. A D gene is named only where the DNA matches it firmly. Expanded clones get a size class; other rows say once, few or many, or leave the size out.

DNA | CDR3 | J | D | V | size
TGCGCCAGCAGGGGACAGCCCGGGGGTGAAAAACTGTTTTTT | CASRGQPGGEKLFF | TRBJ1-4 | TRBD1 | TRBV5-1 | few
TGTGCCAGTAGTATCCGCGGAGCAACTAATGAAAAACTGTTTTTT | CASSIRGATNEKLFF | TRBJ1-4 | NA | TRBV19 | NA
TGTGCCAGCAGCTTGCGCCTGACAAGGAACACTGAAGCTTTCTTT | CASSLRLTRNTEAFF | TRBJ1-1 | NA | TRBV5-6 | NA
TGTGCCAGCAGCGTAGGCGGGGGAGGAGTTGGTCAGCCCCAGCATTTT | CASSVGGGGVGQPQHF | TRBJ1-5 | NA | TRBV9 | NA
TGTGCCAGCAGCTTCATTGGGGCCAACGTCCTGACTTTC | CASSFIGANVLTF | TRBJ2-6 | NA | TRBV5-6 | NA
TGTGCTAGTGGTTCGACTAGTGGGGGGGCCAGGGAGACCCAGTACTTC | CASGSTSGGARETQYF | TRBJ2-5 | NA | TRBV12-5 | once
TGCGCCAGCAGCCCGGACAGGGGGCTTTACAATGAGCAGTTCTTC | CASSPDRGLYNEQFF | TRBJ2-1 | TRBD1 | TRBV5-1 | NA
TGTGCCAGCAGCTATGGGACTAGTCGGAACAATGAGCAGTTCTTC | CASSYGTSRNNEQFF | TRBJ2-1 | TRBD2 | TRBV5-6 | NA
TGCGCCAGCAGGCCCCCCCGGGACAGGGGGTCCACTGGATTTCCTAACTATGGCTACACCTTC | CASRPPRDRGSTGFPNYGYTF | TRBJ1-2 | TRBD1 | TRBV5-1 | NA
TGTGCCTGGAGTACCTCCGGGACAGGGTTTGGCTACACCTTC | CAWSTSGTGFGYTF | TRBJ1-2 | TRBD1 | TRBV30 | few
TGTGCTAGTGGTTTGCCTCAGGGGGCCGGGGAGCTGTTTTTT | CASGLPQGAGELFF | TRBJ2-2 | TRBD1 | TRBV12-5 | NA
TGTGCCAGCATAGGACTAAATTACCCGTACGAGCAGTACTTC | CASIGLNYPYEQYF | TRBJ2-7 | NA | TRBV6-1 | NA
TGTGCCAGCAGCTTTCAATCGAGCTCTGGGGCCAACGTCCTGACTTTC | CASSFQSSSGANVLTF | TRBJ2-6 | NA | TRBV5-8 | NA
TGCGCCAGCCAGGGCGGATTCACGACTTCCCCCTCCTACAATGAGCAGTTCTTC | CASQGGFTTSPSYNEQFF | TRBJ2-1 | NA | TRBV5-1 | NA
TGTGCCAGCTCACCAAAGGTAGCGGGGCAGCACGAGACCCAGTACTTC | CASSPKVAGQHETQYF | TRBJ2-5 | TRBD2 | TRBV18 | NA
TGTGCCAGCAGCGCATATGGAGGGGCCACTGGAAACACCATATATTTT | CASSAYGGATGNTIYF | TRBJ1-3 | NA | TRBV5-6 | NA
TGTGCCAGCAGGGGCGGGGTTGCAACTAATGAAAAACTGTTTTTT | CASRGGVATNEKLFF | TRBJ1-4 | NA | TRBV2 | once
TGTGCCAGTCTACCGGGACAGGGTGGCTATGGCTACACCTTC | CASLPGQGGYGYTF | TRBJ1-2 | TRBD1 | TRBV2 | NA
TGTGCCAGCAGTGAAGCAGAGTCCTACGAGCAGTACTTC | CASSEAESYEQYF | TRBJ2-7 | NA | TRBV2 | NA
TGTGCCAGCAATCCCCCCGAGTTAAACACTGAAGCTTTCTTT | CASNPPELNTEAFF | TRBJ1-1 | NA | TRBV2 | NA
TGTGCCAGCAATCCAGTAGCCAAAAACATTCAGTACTTC | CASNPVAKNIQYF | TRBJ2-4 | NA | TRBV2 | NA
TGTGCCAGCAGCAAAGGAGGACAGGGATTGTGTTTACCCCTCCACTTT | CASSKGGQGLCLPLHF | TRBJ1-6 | NA | TRBV21-1 | NA
TGTGCCTGGAGTGTTGCGGGGGGCGCTTACAATGAGCAGTTCTTC | CAWSVAGGAYNEQFF | TRBJ2-1 | TRBD2 | TRBV30 | NA
TGCGCCAGCAGCTCCCTCCGCGCGGGACAGGGCCTCTCTGGGGCCAACGTCCTGACTTTC | CASSSLRAGQGLSGANVLTF | TRBJ2-6 | TRBD1 | TRBV5-1 | NA
TGTGCCAGCAGCGTCTCCCGGGGGGATAATTCACCCCTCCACTTT | CASSVSRGDNSPLHF | TRBJ1-6 | NA | TRBV9 | NA
TGTGCCAGCAGCGTTGGGACAGGGGATAACAATCAGCCCCAGCATTTT | CASSVGTGDNNQPQHF | TRBJ1-5 | TRBD1 | TRBV9 | NA
TGTGCCATCAGTGAAATTTCCGGACAGGGGAGCACTGAAGCTTTCTTT | CAISEISGQGSTEAFF | TRBJ1-1 | TRBD1 | TRBV10-3 | few
TGTGCCAGCAGGAAAAGGGAGATTTCGGGATATAACTATGGCTACACCTTC | CASRKREISGYNYGYTF | TRBJ1-2 | NA | TRBV27 | NA
TGCGCCAGCAGCTTGAGGCCAGCGGATACCCAGTACTTC | CASSLRPADTQYF | TRBJ2-5 | NA | TRBV5-1 | once
TGTGCCAGCAGCGCCACAGGGACTATGAACACTGAAGCTTTCTTT | CASSATGTMNTEAFF | TRBJ1-1 | NA | TRBV9 | NA
TGTGCTAGTGGTTTGGGACAGGGGGCAATTAGCAATCAGCCCCAGCATTTT | CASGLGQGAISNQPQHF | TRBJ1-5 | TRBD1 | TRBV12-5 | few
TGCGCCAGCAGCGGGGGCCTTTTCGAGCAGTACTTC | CASSGGLFEQYF | TRBJ2-7 | NA | TRBV5-1 | NA
TGTGCCAGCAGCTCTAGCGTGAGGGAGACCCAGTACTTC | CASSSSVRETQYF | TRBJ2-5 | NA | TRBV7-2 | few
TGTGCCAGCAGTTTACTACAGGGCCCAGCAGGCACTGAAGCTTTCTTT | CASSLLQGPAGTEAFF | TRBJ1-1 | NA | TRBV27 | NA
TGTGCCAGCAGCTCGTGGACTAGCGGGGCATCCGGGGAGCTGTTTTTT | CASSSWTSGASGELFF | TRBJ2-2 | TRBD2 | TRBV5-8 | once
TGTGCCAGCAGGCCCCTCGGGACAGGATTCTACGAGCAGTACTTC | CASRPLGTGFYEQYF | TRBJ2-7 | TRBD1 | TRBV6-5 | NA
TGTGCCAGCAGGGCGCGGGGAGCCGGGGAGCTGTTTTTT | CASRARGAGELFF | TRBJ2-2 | NA | TRBV13 | NA
TGTGCCAGCAGCCCGGGACTCTACTCCTACAATGAGCAGTTCTTC | CASSPGLYSYNEQFF | TRBJ2-1 | NA | TRBV7-9 | NA